This T cell receptor beta chain was captured in a study of blood T cell repertoires in COVID-19. Across the whole study: Both acute and convalescent COVID-19 samples were obtained from the United States, Italy and Spain.

The data were produced by immunoSEQ multiplex PCR, yet TCRdb's version contains in-frame clones alone and is incomplete. The data contain some 160,000 clones, around 89% of them singletons. Trimming removed 4 bases from V and 10 bases from J, with 18 bases in between. The CDR3 runs 14 residues. Germline V lookup: CDR1 SGHDT, CDR2 YYEEEE. The sequenced sample consisted of peripheral blood. The chain couples TRBV5-6 to TRBJ1-5, with D hard to call. This receptor was identified in a man aged 55 to 69 with acute or convalescent COVID-19. The CDR3 spells CASSPGEGMGPQHF. The DNA for the CDR3 is TGTGCCAGCAGCCCGGGCGAGGGAATGGGCCCCCAGCATTTT.